This T cell receptor beta chain was found in a study of blood T cell repertoires in COVID-19. Across the whole study: COVID-19 samples collected from the United States, Italy and Spain covered acute and convalescent phases.

This clone was seen only a few times. Source study methods: For nucleated cells, counts were estimated from reference gene primer amplification. The data were produced by immunoSEQ multiplex PCR, yet TCRdb's version contains in-frame clones alone and is incomplete. V and J calls and clone size are given by that table; D and trimming were obtained from the DNA. The data show roughly 140,000 clones, with 80% seen just once and 0.5% to 0.65% held by the top ten. The sequenced sample consisted of peripheral blood. The receptor was derived from a man aged 55 to 70 with acute or convalescent COVID-19.

Here the CDR3 DNA reads TGTGCCAGCAGTGAACCCAGGGACAGGGAGACCCAGTACTTC. It encodes CASSEPRDRETQYF. This chain joins TRBV6-1 and TRBJ2-5; TRBD1 aligns across 8 bases. Germline values: CDR1 MNHNS, CDR2 SASEGT. V shed 2 bases and J 5 bases; nucleotides not matched to a gene: 4. The CDR3 is made up of 14 amino acids.